The clone carrying this T cell receptor (beta chain) was recorded a few times. What it binds is not known. These data come from a study of T cell repertoires in cytomegalovirus infection. The overall study: HLA-B-restricted CMV epitopes that are well studied, plus recently identified HLA-C-restricted ones, were used by the study. Public TCR beta signatures indicated both CMV infection and matching HLA type.

TCRdb reprocessed the reads with MiXCR, giving one entry per CDR3 protein. In the table there are some 900,000 distinct CDR3 sequences, around a third of which are singletons. This CDR3 contains 14 residues. Trimming took 5 bases from V and 6 from J; bases not matched to a gene: 4. The germline CDR1 and CDR2 sequences are DFQATT and SNEGSKA (reference sequence). Study results and caveats: There were HLA-C-restricted CMV-specific TCR beta clonotypes dominating the ex vivo response.

Sequenced here: cultured CD8+ T cells from PBMCs, sampled from culture after CMV antigen stimulation. The J gene is TRBJ2-1, the V gene TRBV20-1; 13 bases line up with TRBD2. The receptor was derived from a human donor in good health (CMV status not recorded). Some clones in this sample may be carry-over from other donors' samples. For the CDR3, the DNA is TGCAGTGCTGAACTAGCGGGGGGGCTCAATGAGCAGTTCTTC. This encodes CSAELAGGLNEQFF.